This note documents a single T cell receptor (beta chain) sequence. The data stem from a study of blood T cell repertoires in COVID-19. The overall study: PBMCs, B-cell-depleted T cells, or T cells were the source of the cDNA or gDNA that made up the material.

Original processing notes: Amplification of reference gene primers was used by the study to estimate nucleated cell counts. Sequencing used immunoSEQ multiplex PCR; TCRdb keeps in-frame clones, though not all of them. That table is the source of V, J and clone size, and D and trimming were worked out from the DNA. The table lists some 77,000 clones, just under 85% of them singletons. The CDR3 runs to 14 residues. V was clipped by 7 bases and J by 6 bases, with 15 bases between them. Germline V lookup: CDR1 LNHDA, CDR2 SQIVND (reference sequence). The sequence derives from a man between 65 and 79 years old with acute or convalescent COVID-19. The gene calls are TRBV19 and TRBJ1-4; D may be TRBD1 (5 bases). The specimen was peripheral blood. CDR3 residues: CASTRIPGDEKLFF. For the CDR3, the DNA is TGTGCCAGTACCCGGATCCCGGGGGATGAAAAACTGTTTTTT.